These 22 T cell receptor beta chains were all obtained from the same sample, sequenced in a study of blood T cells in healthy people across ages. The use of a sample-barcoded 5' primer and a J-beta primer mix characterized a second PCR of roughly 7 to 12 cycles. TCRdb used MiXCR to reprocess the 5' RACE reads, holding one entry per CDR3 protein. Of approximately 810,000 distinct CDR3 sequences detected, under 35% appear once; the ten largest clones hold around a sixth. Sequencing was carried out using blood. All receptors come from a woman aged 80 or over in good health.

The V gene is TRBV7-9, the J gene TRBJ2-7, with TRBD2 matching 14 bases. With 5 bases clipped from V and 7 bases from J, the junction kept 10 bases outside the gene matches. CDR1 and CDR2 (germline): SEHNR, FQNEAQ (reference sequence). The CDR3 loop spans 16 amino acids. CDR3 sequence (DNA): TGTGCCAGCAGCCAGACGACTAGCGGGAGGGCCTGGGAGCAGTACTTC. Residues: CASSQTTSGRAWEQYF.

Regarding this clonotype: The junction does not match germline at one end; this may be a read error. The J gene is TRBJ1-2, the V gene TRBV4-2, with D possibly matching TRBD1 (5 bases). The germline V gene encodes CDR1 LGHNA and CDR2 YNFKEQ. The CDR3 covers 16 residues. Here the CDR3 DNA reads TGTGCCGGCAGCCAGTCGCAGGGAATTGCTAACTATGGCTACACCTTC. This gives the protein CAGSQSQGIANYGYTF.

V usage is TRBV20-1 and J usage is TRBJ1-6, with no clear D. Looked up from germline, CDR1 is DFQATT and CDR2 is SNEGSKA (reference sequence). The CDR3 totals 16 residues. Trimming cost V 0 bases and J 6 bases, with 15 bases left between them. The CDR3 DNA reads TGCAGTGCTAGAGATCACCAGGCTCCTCCTAATTCACCCCTCCACTTT. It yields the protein CSARDHQAPPNSPLHF.

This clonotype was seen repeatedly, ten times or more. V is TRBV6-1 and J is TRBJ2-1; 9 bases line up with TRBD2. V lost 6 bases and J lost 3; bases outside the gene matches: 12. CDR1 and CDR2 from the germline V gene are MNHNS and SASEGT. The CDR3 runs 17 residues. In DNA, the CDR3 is TGTGCCAGCAGAGCAGACCGCGGACTAGCGAACTACAATGAGCAGTTCTTC. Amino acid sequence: CASRADRGLANYNEQFF.

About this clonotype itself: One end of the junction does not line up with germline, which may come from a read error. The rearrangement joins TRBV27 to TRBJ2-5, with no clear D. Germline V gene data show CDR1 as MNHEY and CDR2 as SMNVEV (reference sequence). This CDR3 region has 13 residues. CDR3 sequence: CTSSWAGQETQYF. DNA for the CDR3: TGTACCAGCAGTTGGGCAGGCCAAGAGACCCAGTACTTC.

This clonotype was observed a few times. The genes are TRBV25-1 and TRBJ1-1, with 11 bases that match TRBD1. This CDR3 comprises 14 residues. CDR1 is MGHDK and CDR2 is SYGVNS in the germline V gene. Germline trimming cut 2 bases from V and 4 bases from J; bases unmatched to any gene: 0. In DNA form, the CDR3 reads TGTGCCAGCAGTGAAGGGACAGGGGGCACTGAAGCTTTCTTT. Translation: CASSEGTGGTEAFF.

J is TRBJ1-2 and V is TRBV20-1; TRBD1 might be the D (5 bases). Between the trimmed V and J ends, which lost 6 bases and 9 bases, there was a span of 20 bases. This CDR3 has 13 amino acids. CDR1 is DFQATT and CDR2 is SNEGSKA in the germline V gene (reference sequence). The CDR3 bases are TGCAGTGCCGCGGCGGGACGGGGGAAGAGCTACACCTTC. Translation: CSAAAGRGKSYTF.

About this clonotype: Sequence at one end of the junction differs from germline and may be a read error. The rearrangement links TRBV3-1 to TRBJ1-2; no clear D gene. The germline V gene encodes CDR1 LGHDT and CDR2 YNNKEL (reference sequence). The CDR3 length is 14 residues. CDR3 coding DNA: TGTACCAGCAGCCAAAGTTCAGGAAACTATGGCTACACCTTC. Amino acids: CTSSQSSGNYGYTF.

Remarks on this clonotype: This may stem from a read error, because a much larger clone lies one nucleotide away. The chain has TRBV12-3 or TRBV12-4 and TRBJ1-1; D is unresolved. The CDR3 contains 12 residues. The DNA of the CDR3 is TGTGCCACAACTCCTCAGAACGCTGAAGCTTTCTTT. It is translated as CATTPQNAEAFF.

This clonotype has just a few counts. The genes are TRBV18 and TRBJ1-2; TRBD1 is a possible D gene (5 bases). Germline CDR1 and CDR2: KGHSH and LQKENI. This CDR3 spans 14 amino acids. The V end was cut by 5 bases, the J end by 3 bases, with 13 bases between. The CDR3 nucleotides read TGTGCCAGCTCATCCTCCGGGGCAGACTATGGCTACACCTTC. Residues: CASSSSGADYGYTF.

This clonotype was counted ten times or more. The CDR3 is CASSLNSGGLETQYF. CDR3 DNA sequence: TGTGCCAGCAGCTTAAACTCGGGGGGGCTAGAGACCCAGTACTTC. The chain is built from TRBV7-2 and TRBJ2-5; TRBD2 agrees at 8 bases. Germline values: CDR1 SGHTA, CDR2 FQGNSA. V gave up 2 bases and J gave up 4 bases; unmatched junction bases: 6. CDR3 length: 15 residues.

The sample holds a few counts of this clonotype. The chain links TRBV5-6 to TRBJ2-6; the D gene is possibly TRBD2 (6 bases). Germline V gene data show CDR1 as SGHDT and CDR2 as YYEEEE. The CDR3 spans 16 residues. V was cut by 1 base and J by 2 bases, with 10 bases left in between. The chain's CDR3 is CASSLYAGTGANVLTF. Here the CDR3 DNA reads TGTGCCAGCAGCTTGTACGCGGGGACTGGGGCCAACGTCCTGACTTTC.

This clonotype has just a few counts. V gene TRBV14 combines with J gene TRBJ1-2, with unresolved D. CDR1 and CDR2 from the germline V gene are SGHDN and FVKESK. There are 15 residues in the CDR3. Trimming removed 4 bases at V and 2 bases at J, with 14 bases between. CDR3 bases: TGTGCCAGCAGCCTCTCTCGTGGGTTCAACTATGGCTACACCTTC. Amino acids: CASSLSRGFNYGYTF.

In DNA form, the CDR3 reads TGTGCCAGCAGTCCCCGAAACCGGGACAGGGGGCTCTGCTATGGCTACACCTTC. Its translation is CASSPRNRDRGLCYGYTF. The genes are TRBV6-7 and TRBJ1-2; TRBD1 agrees at 12 bases. TRBV6-7 is an ORF, and what it does is uncertain. The ends lost 5 bases at V and 4 bases at J; junction bases unmatched: 14. This CDR3 is built from 18 residues.

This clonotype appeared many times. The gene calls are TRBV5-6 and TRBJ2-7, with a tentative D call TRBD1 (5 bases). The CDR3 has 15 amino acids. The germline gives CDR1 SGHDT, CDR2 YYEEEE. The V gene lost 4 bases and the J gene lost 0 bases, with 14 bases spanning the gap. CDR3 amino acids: CASSPLKGISYEQYF. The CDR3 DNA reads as TGTGCCAGCAGCCCTCTTAAGGGGATCTCCTACGAGCAGTACTTC.

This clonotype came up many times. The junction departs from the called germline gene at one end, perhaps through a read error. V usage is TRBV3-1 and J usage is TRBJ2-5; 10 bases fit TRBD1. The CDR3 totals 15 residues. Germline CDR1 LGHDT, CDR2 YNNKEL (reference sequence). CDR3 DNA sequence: TGCGCCAGCAGCCTCACCGGGACAGGGGCAGAGACCCAGTACTTC. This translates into CASSLTGTGAETQYF.

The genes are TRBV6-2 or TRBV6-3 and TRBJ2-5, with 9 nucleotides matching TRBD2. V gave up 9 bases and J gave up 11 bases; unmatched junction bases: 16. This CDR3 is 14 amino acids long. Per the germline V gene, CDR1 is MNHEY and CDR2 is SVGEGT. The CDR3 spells CASRLSGGPNEQYF. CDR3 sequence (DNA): TGTGCCAGTAGACTAAGCGGGGGGCCCAATGAGCAGTACTTC.

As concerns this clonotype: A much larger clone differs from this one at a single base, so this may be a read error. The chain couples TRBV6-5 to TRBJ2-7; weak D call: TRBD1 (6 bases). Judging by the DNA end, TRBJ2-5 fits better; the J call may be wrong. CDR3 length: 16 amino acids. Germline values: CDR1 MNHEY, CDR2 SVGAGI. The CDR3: CASSYLGTRTQETQYF. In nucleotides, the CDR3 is TGTGCCAGCAGTTACCTCGGGACAAGGACACAAGAGACCCAGTACTTC.

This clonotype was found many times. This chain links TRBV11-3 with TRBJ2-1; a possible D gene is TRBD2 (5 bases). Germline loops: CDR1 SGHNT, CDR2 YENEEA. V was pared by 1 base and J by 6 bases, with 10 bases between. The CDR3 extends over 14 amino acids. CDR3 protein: CASSLAAVINEQFF. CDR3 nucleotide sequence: TGTGCCAGCAGCTTAGCAGCGGTGATCAATGAGCAGTTCTTC.

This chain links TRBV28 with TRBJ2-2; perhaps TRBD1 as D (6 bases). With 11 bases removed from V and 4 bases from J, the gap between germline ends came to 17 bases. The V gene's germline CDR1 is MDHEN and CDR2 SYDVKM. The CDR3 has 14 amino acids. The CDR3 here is CAGAGTRITGELFF. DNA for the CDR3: TGTGCCGGCGCCGGGACAAGGATCACCGGGGAGCTGTTTTTT.

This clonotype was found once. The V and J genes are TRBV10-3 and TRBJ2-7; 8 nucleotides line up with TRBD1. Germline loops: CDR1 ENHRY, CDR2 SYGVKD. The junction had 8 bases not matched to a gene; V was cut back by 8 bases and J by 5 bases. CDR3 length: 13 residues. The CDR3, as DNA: TGTGCCATCGGAATGACAGGGGCCCACGAGCAGTACTTC. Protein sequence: CAIGMTGAHEQYF.

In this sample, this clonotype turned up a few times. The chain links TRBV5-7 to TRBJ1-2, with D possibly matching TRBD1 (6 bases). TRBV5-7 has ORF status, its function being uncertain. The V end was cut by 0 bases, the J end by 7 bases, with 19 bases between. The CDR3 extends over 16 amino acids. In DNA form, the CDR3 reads TGTGCCAGCAGCTTGGCCGCGGGGGCGCAGAGCCTTGGCTACACCTTC. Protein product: CASSLAAGAQSLGYTF.